A selection of T cell receptor beta chains follows, all from one sample in a study of primary melanoma T cells and metastatic recurrence. Repertoires were generated with immunoSEQ multiplex PCR, while TCRdb's copy carries only in-frame clones and drops some. The table records roughly 200 clones, over 80% of them present only once. The source material was melanoma tumor tissue. These receptors were taken from a human donor with melanoma. Each CDR3 is given with its conserved first and last residue. The order of the fields is clone size, J gene, D gene, V gene, CDR3 DNA, CDR3 protein. The D gene is left open where the match is weak. Clone size, where shown, is once, few, many, or a class for clones that have expanded.

>NA|TRBJ2-1|TRBD2|TRBV6-8
TGTGCCAGCAGTTACTCGCCTAGCGGGGGTCTCTACAATGAGCAGTTCTTC
CASSYSPSGGLYNEQFF
>NA|TRBJ2-5|NA|TRBV19
TGTGCCAGTAGGTGGGCCTCAGGGTACGGAGAGACCCAGTACTTC
CASRWASGYGETQYF
>NA|TRBJ2-3|NA|TRBV1
TGCGCCAGCAGCCGCCGACTAGCGGACACAGATACGCAGTATTTT
CASSRRLADTDTQYF
>NA|TRBJ1-1|NA|TRBV14
TGTGCCAGCAGCCAAGATCATGACACTGAAGCTTTCTTT
CASSQDHDTEAFF
>NA|TRBJ1-3|NA|TRBV6-8
TGTGCCAGCAGTTTGGGAGGTCTGGGTGGAAACACCATATATTTT
CASSLGGLGGNTIYF
>once|TRBJ1-4|NA|TRBV18
TGTGCCAGCTCACTTGACAGTAATGAAAAACTGTTTTTT
CASSLDSNEKLFF
>NA|TRBJ2-3|NA|TRBV6-8
TGTGCCAGCAGAAGGGACCCGGGGGTCCCAGATACGCAGTATTTT
CASRRDPGVPDTQYF